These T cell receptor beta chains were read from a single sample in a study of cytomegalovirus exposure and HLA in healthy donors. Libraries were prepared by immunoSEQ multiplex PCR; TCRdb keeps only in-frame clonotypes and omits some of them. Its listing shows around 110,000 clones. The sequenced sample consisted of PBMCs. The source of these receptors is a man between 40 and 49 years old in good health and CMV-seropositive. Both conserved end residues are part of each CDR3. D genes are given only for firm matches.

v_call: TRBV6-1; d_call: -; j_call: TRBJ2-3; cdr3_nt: TGTGCCAGCAGTGATTTGAGAGGGAACGCAGATACGCAGTATTTT; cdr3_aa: CASSDLRGNADTQYF
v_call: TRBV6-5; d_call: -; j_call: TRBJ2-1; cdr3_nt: TGTGCCAGCAGGGATGACAGAATAAACAATGAGCAGTTCTTC; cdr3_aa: CASRDDRINNEQFF
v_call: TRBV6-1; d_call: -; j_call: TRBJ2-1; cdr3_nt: TGTGCCAGCAAGCTAGTTGGGACAATAGATGAGCAGTTCTTC; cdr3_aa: CASKLVGTIDEQFF
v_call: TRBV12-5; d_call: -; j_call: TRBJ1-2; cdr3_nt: TGTGCTAGTGGACAGGGTATCGACTATGGCTACACCTTC; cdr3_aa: CASGQGIDYGYTF
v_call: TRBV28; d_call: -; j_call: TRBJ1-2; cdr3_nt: TGTGCCAGCAGTCTAGGGGACTATGGCTACACCTTC; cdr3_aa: CASSLGDYGYTF
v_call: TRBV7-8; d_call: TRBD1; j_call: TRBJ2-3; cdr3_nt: TGTGCCAGCAGCCCTTTAACCGGGACAGAATCTAGCACAGATACGCAGTATTTT; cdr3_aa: CASSPLTGTESSTDTQYF
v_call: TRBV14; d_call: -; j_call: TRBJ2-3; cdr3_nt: TGTGCCAGCGGACTACTAGTTTCAGATACGCAGTATTTT; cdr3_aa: CASGLLVSDTQYF
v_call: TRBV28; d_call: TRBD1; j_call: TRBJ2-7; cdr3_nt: TGTGCCAGCAGTTTTCGGACAGGCCGTTTTGAGCAGTACTTC; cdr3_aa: CASSFRTGRFEQYF
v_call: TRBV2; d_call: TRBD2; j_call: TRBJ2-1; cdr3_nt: TGTGCCAGCATTGGAGCGGGACTAGCGGCCTACAATGAGCAGTTCTTC; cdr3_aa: CASIGAGLAAYNEQFF
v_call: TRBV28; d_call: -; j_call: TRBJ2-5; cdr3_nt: TGTGCCAGCAGTTTTCCCCCCCCACTAGGGCGTTGGTCCCAGTACTTC; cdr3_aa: CASSFPPPLGRWSQYF
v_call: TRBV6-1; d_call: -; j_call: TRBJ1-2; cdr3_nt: TGTGCCATAAGCATTGCGGGGAACTATGGCTACACCTTC; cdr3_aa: CAISIAGNYGYTF
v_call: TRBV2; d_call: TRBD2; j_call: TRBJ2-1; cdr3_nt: TGTGCCCCCCTAAGGGAGGGGCTCGACGAGCAGTTCTTC; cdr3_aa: CAPLREGLDEQFF
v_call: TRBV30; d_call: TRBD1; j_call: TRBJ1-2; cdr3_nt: TGTGCCTGGATGGACAGGGCTTTGGCCAGCTATGGCTACACCTTC; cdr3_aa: CAWMDRALASYGYTF
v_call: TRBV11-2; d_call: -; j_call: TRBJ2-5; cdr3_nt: TGTGCCAGCAGCTTAGAGAGAGGACTACCTCACTTC; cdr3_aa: CASSLERGLPHF
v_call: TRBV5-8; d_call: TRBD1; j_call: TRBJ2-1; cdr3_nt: TGTGCCAGCAGCTTAGACAGGGGGTTGACCAATGAGCAGTTCTTC; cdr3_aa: CASSLDRGLTNEQFF
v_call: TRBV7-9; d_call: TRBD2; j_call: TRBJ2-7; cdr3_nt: TGTGCCAGCAGCTTACCGACTAGCGTGGTCCACGAGCAGTACTTC; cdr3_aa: CASSLPTSVVHEQYF
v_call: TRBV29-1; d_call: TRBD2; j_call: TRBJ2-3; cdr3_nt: TGCAGCTTCGTAGCGGGAGGCGCAGATACGCAGTATTTT; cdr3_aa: CSFVAGGADTQYF
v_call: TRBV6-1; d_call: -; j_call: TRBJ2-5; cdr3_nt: TGTGCCAGCAGTGTAGCCAGGGGAGATTGGGAGACCCAGTACTTC; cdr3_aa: CASSVARGDWETQYF
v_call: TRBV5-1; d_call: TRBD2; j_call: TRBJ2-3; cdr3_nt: TGCGCCAGCAGCACGGAGGGACTAGCGGGAGGAAATACGCAGTATTTT; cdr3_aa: CASSTEGLAGGNTQYF
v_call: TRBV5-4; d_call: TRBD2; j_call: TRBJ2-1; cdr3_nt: TGTGCCAGCAGCTTACAAGCGGGAGGGGGGAATGAGCAGTTCTTC; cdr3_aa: CASSLQAGGGNEQFF
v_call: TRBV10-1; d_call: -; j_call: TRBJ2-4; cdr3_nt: TGCGCCAGCAGTGTCCCTAGCGTGGCCAAAAACATTCAGTACTTC; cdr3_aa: CASSVPSVAKNIQYF
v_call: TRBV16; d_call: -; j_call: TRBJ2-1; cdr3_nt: TGTGCCAGCAGCCAATCGATCAGCTACAATGAGCAGTTCTTC; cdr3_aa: CASSQSISYNEQFF
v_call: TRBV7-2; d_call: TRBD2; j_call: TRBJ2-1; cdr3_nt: TGTGCCAGCAGCTTAGTTGCTAGCGGGAGGATAGGGGGTGAGCAGTTCTTC; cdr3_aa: CASSLVASGRIGGEQFF
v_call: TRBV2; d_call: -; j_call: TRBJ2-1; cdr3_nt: TGTGCCAGCAGTCAAAAGGGGGAGGGTACGGGTGAGCAGTTCTTC; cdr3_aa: CASSQKGEGTGEQFF
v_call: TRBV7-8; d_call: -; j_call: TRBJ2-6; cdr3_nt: TGTGCCAGCAGCTTAGACCGACAGGTCTTAAGTATGTCTGGGGCCAACGTCCTGACTTTC; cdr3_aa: CASSLDRQVLSMSGANVLTF
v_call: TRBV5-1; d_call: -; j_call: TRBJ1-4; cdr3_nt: TGCGCCAGCAGCTTGTTAGGGGTGACTAATGAAAAACTGTTTTTT; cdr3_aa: CASSLLGVTNEKLFF
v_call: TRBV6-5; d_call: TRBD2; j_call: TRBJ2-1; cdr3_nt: TGTGCCAGCAGTTACTCTGGCAGCGGGAAGCAGTTCTTC; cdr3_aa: CASSYSGSGKQFF
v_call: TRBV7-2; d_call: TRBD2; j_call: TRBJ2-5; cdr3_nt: TGTGCCAGCAGCTTAGGATCCAGCGGGGTGGGAGAGACCCAGTACTTC; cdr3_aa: CASSLGSSGVGETQYF
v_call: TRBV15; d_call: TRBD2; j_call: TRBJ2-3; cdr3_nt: TGTGCCACCATCCCGGGACTAGCGGGAACGTCGGATACGCAGTATTTT; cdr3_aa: CATIPGLAGTSDTQYF
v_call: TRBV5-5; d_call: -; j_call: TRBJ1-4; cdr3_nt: TGTGCCAGCAGAGCCTCCGGGGGGGATGAAAAACTGTTTTTT; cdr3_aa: CASRASGGDEKLFF
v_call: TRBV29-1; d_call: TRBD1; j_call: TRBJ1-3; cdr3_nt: TGCAGCGCCCTTTGGACAGGGGGCTCTGGAAACACCATATATTTT; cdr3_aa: CSALWTGGSGNTIYF
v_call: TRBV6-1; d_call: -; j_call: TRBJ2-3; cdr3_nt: TGTGCCAGCAACCGTAATAGCGGAAGCACAGATACGCAGTATTTT; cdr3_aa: CASNRNSGSTDTQYF
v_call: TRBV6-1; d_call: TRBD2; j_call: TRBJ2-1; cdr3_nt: TGTGCCAGCAGTGAGTCTATGTGGCGGGGGAATGAGCAGTTCTTC; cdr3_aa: CASSESMWRGNEQFF
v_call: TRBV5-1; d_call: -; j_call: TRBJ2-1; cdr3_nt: TGCGCCAGCAGATCAGGGAAGGCACAGGGAGTCGGGTCCAATGAGCAGTTCTTC; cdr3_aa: CASRSGKAQGVGSNEQFF
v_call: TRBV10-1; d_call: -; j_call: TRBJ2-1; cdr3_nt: TGCGCCAGCAGCCCGGGACTGGAAGCCTACAATGAGCAGTTCTTC; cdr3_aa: CASSPGLEAYNEQFF
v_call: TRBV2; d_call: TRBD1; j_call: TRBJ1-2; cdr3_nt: TGTGCCAGCAGTGAAAGCACAGGGGTAATATATGGCTACACCTTC; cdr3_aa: CASSESTGVIYGYTF
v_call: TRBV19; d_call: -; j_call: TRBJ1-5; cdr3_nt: TGTGCCAGTAGTTTTCTCGGGGATTCCGCCGGCCAGCCCCAGCATTTT; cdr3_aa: CASSFLGDSAGQPQHF